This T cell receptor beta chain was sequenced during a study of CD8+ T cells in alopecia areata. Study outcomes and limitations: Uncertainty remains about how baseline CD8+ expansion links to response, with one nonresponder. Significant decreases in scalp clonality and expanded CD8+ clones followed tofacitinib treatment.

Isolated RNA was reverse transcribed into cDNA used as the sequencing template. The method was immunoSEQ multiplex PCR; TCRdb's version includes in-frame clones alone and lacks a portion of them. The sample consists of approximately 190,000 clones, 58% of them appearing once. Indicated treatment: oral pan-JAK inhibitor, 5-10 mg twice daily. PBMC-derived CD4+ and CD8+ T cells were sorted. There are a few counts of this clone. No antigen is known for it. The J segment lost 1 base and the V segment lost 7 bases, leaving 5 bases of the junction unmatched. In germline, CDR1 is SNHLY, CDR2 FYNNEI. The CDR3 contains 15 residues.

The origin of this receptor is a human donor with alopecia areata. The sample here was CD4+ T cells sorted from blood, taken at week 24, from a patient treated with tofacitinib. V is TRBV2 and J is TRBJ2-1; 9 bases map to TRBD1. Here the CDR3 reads CASTWTGVSYNEQFF. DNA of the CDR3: TGTGCCAGCACCTGGACAGGGGTATCCTACAATGAGCAGTTCTTC.